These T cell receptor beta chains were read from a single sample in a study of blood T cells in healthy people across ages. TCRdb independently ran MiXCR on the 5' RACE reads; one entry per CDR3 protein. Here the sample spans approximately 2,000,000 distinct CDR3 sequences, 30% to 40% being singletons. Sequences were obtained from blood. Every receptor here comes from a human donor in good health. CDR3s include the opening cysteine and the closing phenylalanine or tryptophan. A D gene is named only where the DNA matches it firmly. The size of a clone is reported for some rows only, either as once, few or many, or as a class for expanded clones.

cdr3_aa: CAISPDSRNEQFF
cdr3_nt: TGTGCCATCAGCCCGGACAGCAGAAATGAGCAGTTCTTC
clone_size: NA
v_call: TRBV10-3
j_call: TRBJ2-1
d_call: NA

cdr3_aa: CASGLGDRGRLDEQFF
cdr3_nt: TGTGCTAGTGGTTTGGGGGACAGGGGTCGTTTGGATGAGCAGTTCTTC
clone_size: few
v_call: TRBV12-5
j_call: TRBJ2-1
d_call: TRBD1

cdr3_aa: CAWSVPYRGAFF
cdr3_nt: TGTGCCTGGAGTGTCCCATATCGTGGAGCTTTCTTT
clone_size: few
v_call: TRBV30
j_call: TRBJ1-1
d_call: NA

cdr3_aa: CAIRDRGLDTGELFF
cdr3_nt: TGTGCCATCAGGGACAGGGGGCTGGACACCGGGGAGCTGTTTTTT
clone_size: NA
v_call: TRBV10-3
j_call: TRBJ2-2
d_call: TRBD1

cdr3_aa: CASSGGTGVGPKDYGYTF
cdr3_nt: TGTGCCAGCAGCGGGGGGACCGGAGTGGGACCAAAGGACTATGGCTACACCTTC
clone_size: NA
v_call: TRBV6-1
j_call: TRBJ1-2
d_call: NA

cdr3_aa: CSVNSGFNEQYF
cdr3_nt: TGCAGCGTTAACTCGGGGTTCAACGAGCAGTACTTC
clone_size: NA
v_call: TRBV29-1
j_call: TRBJ2-7
d_call: NA

cdr3_aa: CASSGETGAAVSPLHF
cdr3_nt: TGTGCCAGCAGTGGAGAGACAGGGGCCGCCGTTTCACCCCTCCACTTT
clone_size: few
v_call: TRBV6-1
j_call: TRBJ1-6
d_call: TRBD1

cdr3_aa: CASSYAGTGGGYTF
cdr3_nt: TGTGCCAGCAGTTACGCCGGGACAGGGGGCGGCTACACCTTC
clone_size: many
v_call: TRBV6-5
j_call: TRBJ1-2
d_call: TRBD1

cdr3_aa: CASRVRADTQYF
cdr3_nt: TGTGCCAGCAGAGTGAGAGCAGATACGCAGTATTTT
clone_size: few
v_call: TRBV12-3/TRBV12-4
j_call: TRBJ2-3
d_call: NA

cdr3_aa: CSARARHSQETQYF
cdr3_nt: TGCAGTGCTAGGGCAAGGCACAGCCAAGAGACCCAGTACTTC
clone_size: NA
v_call: TRBV20-1
j_call: TRBJ2-5
d_call: NA

cdr3_aa: CASSFPGQGALNTEAFF
cdr3_nt: TGCGCCAGCAGCTTCCCGGGACAGGGGGCTCTGAACACTGAAGCTTTCTTT
clone_size: NA
v_call: TRBV5-1
j_call: TRBJ1-1
d_call: TRBD1

cdr3_aa: CRAGDPYGYTF
cdr3_nt: TGCAGGGCTGGAGATCCCTATGGCTACACCTTC
clone_size: NA
v_call: TRBV20-1
j_call: TRBJ1-2
d_call: NA

cdr3_aa: CASSFVGRNTEAFF
cdr3_nt: TGTGCCAGCAGCTTCGTAGGGCGGAACACTGAAGCTTTCTTT
clone_size: NA
v_call: TRBV7-3
j_call: TRBJ1-1
d_call: NA